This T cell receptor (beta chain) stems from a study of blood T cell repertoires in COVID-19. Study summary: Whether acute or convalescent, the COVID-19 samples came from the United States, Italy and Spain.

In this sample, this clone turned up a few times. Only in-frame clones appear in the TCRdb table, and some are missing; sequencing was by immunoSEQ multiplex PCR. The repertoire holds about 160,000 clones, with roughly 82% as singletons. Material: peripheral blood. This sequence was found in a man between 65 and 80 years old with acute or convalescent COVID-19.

The DNA of the CDR3 is TGTGCCAGTAGTACTCATGGACAGGTGGCTGGCTACACCTTC. This sequence encodes CASSTHGQVAGYTF. The genes are TRBV19 and TRBJ1-2, with TRBD1 matching 7 bases. The CDR3 covers 14 residues. Germline V gene data show CDR1 as LNHDA and CDR2 as SQIVND (reference sequence). V shed 4 bases and J 7 bases; nucleotides not matched to a gene: 9.